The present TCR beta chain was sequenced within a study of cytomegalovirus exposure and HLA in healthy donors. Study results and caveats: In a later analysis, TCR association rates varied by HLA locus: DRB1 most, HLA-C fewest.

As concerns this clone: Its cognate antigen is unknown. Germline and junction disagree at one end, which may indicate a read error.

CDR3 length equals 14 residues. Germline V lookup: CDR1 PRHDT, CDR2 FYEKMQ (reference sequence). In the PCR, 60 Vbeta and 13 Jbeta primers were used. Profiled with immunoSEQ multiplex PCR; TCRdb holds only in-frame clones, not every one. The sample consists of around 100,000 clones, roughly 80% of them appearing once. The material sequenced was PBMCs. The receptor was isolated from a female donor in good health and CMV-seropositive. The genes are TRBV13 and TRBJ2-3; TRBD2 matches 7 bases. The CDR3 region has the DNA TGTGCCAGCAGTAATGGCGGGAGCATAGATACGCAGTATTTT. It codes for CASSNGGSIDTQYF.